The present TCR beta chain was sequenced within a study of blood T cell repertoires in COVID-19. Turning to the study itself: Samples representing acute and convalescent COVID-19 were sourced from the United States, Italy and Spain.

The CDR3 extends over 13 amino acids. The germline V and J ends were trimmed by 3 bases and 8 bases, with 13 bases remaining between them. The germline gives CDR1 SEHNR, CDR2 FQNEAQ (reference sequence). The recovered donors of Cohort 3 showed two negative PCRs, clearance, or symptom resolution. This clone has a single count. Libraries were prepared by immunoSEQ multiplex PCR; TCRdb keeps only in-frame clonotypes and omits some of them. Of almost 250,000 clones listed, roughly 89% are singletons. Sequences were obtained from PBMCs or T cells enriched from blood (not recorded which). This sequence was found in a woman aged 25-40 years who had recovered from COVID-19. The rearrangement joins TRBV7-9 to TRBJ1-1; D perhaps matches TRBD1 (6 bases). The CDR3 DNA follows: TGTGCCAGCAGCTTGAAGGGGGTTTTCGAAGCTTTCTTT. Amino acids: CASSLKGVFEAFF.